This TCR beta chain stems from a study of blood T cell repertoires in COVID-19 (dated by TCRdb to the early 2020s). Describing the broader study: The collaborator samples originated in the United States, Italy and Spain and spanned the acute and convalescent phases of COVID-19. The material from the prospective study consisted of cDNA or gDNA derived from T cells, B-cell-depleted T cells, or PBMCs. Deeply sampled blood TCRbeta repertoires from subjects exposed to, actively infected with, or recovered from COVID-19 were included in the dataset. The repertoires were released in a freely available public database meant as a resource for research on the immune response to SARS-CoV-2. Samples came from the ongoing ImmuneRACE study (first 160 participants) plus 1,254 subjects from 6 global collaborators. Sample metadata almost always included a de-identified subject ID, COVID-19 status, age in years and sex. Where available, HLA class I and class II types were obtained from metadata supplied by the sample provider rather than from assay-based typing.

Each collaborating institution followed its own protocols to collect whole blood in K2EDTA tubes. For TCRbeta analysis, collaborator samples were shipped as frozen whole blood, as isolated PBMCs, or as DNA extracted from either sample type. V is pared back by 4 bases and J by 4 bases, with 10 bases lying between the germline termini. For CDR1 and CDR2, the germline V gene (reference sequence) lists LNHDA and SQIVND. There are 13 amino acids in the CDR3, from cysteine to phenylalanine inclusive. Of all the DNA, just the CDR3 is kept, 39 bases in frame from base 1. A remark on this clone: This receptor's antigen is unknown. Nothing much larger sits one base from this clone, and base qualities are not available.

The study at large found these results: How much clinical and demographic metadata was included differed by source and by participant, and the metadata was provided uncurated.

TCRbeta CDR3 regions were amplified from genomic DNA using the immunoSEQ Assay, a bias-controlled multiplex PCR. The original methods were these. The number of nucleated cells in each sample was estimated by amplification of reference gene primers within the assay. To quantify the absolute abundance of each unique TCRbeta CDR3 rearrangement, sequence reads were collapsed and filtered. Productive Simpson clonality was computed per sample as the square root of Simpson's diversity index over productive rearrangements. TCRdb carries this immuneACCESS record with in-frame sequences only. Its versions omit some clonotypes, under half of them owing to an unresolved V gene in the studies checked, with the rest unexplained. D and trimming come from the DNA, and the V and J calls and clone size come from that table. This sample gives roughly 250,000 clones in total; 84% of them show up just once. The top ten clonotypes cover around 9.1% of the sample.

The sample taken for sequencing was peripheral blood. The receptor comes from a human donor in a cohort sampled during active COVID-19. The rearrangement combines TRBV19 with TRBJ1-1; tentative D gene TRBD1, with 6 bases matching. This receptor has the CDR3 CASSTHRVTEAFF. The bases read TGTGCCAGTAGTACGCACAGGGTCACTGAAGCTTTCTTT. The reference TRBV19 and TRBJ1-1 proteins fill in what lies around the CDR3, so the full variable domain reads DGGITQSPKYLFRKEGQNVTLSCEQNLNHDAMYWYRQDPGQGLRLIYYSQIVNDFQKGDIAEGYSVSREKKESFPLTVTSAQKNPTAFYLCASSTHRVTEAFFGQGTRLTVV.